The clone carrying this T cell receptor (beta chain) was detected only a few times. Graves' hyperthyroidism is called stable when ophthalmopathy does not progress within 18 months. The sample comes from a study of T cells in Graves' hyperthyroidism and ophthalmopathy. Template material for amplifying TCR beta CDR3 regions consisted of RNA transcripts. HTBI primers were the set used in a first-round RT-PCR of the TCR CDR3. Using its own MiXCR run on the multiplex PCR reads, TCRdb lists one record per CDR3 protein. The data show 600,000 to 800,000 distinct CDR3 sequences, around a third seen once. Germline lookup yields CDR1 SGHTA and CDR2 FQGNSA. V lost 3 bases, J lost 11 bases, and 17 bases lay in between. The CDR3 totals 15 residues.

The chain combines TRBV7-2 with TRBJ1-6; perhaps TRBD1 as D (5 bases). The receptor was isolated from a woman between 40 and 50 years old with Graves' hyperthyroidism. Sequencing used blood. The CDR3 protein is CASSFEGCLWTPLHF. As DNA, the CDR3 is TGTGCCAGCAGCTTTGAGGGGTGTTTATGGACACCCCTCCACTTT.